One and the same sample provided the 19 T cell receptor beta chains below, sequenced in a study of response to subunit inactivated influenza vaccine. Via MiXCR, TCRdb re-called the RT-PCR reads, giving one row per CDR3 protein. This repertoire shows some 570,000 distinct CDR3 sequences, approximately 11% found once; its top ten account for more than 9.5%. This same sample was also taken into another study, of T cells expressing NK-cell markers. Per that paper: Libraries used 5'RACE template switching adding universal primer site and UMIs.

The sample in question was PBMCs from blood, obtained on the day of vaccination. Receptors originate from a man aged 50 to 60 who received an inactivated influenza vaccine.

This clonotype came up many times. The rearrangement joins TRBV12-3 or TRBV12-4 to TRBJ2-3; D may be TRBD2 (5 bases). The germline V and J ends were trimmed by 4 bases and 7 bases, with 9 bases remaining between them. The CDR3 loop spans 12 amino acids. The CDR3 loop reads CASSSQRYTQYF. The CDR3 coding sequence is TGTGCCAGCAGTTCCCAGCGGTATACGCAGTATTTT.

This clonotype was counted only a few times. This rearrangement joins TRBV4-2 to TRBJ1-6; 8 nucleotides align to TRBD1. The CDR3 consists of 15 residues. Germline loops: CDR1 LGHNA, CDR2 YNFKEQ. V trimming: 3 bases; J trimming: 7 bases; junction bases outside the gene matches: 5. The CDR3 DNA reads TGTGCCAGCAGCCAGATGACAGGGGCAAATTCACCCCTCCACTTT. Translated: CASSQMTGANSPLHF.

This clonotype has more than one count but fewer than ten. The V and J genes are TRBV7-6 and TRBJ2-7; TRBD1 matches at 7 bases. Germline-derived CDR1 and CDR2 are SGHVS and FNYEAQ. CDR3 length: 17 amino acids. Trimming took 1 base from V and 4 from J; bases not matched to a gene: 13. This CDR3 is CASSLEPQRQGRYEQYF. For the CDR3, the DNA is TGTGCCAGCAGCTTAGAGCCCCAGAGACAGGGTAGATACGAGCAGTACTTC.

This clonotype was found a few times. The chain is built from TRBV10-3 and TRBJ2-7; possible D gene TRBD2, 6 bases. This CDR3 has 15 amino acids. Looked up from germline, CDR1 is ENHRY and CDR2 is SYGVKD. The V end lost 6 bases, the J end lost 0 bases, and 15 bases lay between the germline ends. CDR3 in DNA: TGTGCCATCAGGACCGGGACTTTCAGCTCCTACGAGCAGTACTTC. It specifies CAIRTGTFSSYEQYF.

The chain carries TRBV7-8 and TRBJ2-7; D perhaps matches TRBD2 (6 bases). The CDR3 extends over 16 amino acids. V shed 6 bases and J shed 1 base, with 19 bases lying between them. The germline V gene has CDR1 SGHVS and CDR2 FQNEAQ. The CDR3 DNA is TGTGCCAGCAGTCACCCTTCGGCGGGACCATCCTACGAGCAGTACTTC. Its translation: CASSHPSAGPSYEQYF. Using reference TRBV7-8 and TRBJ2-7 for the parts outside the CDR3, the full variable domain is GAGVSQSPRYKVAKRGQDVALRCDPISGHVSLFWYQQALGQGPEFLTYFQNEAQLDKSGLPSDRFFAERPEGSVSTLKIQRTQQEDSAVYLCASSHPSAGPSYEQYFGPGTRLTVT.

A few counts support this clonotype. The chain uses TRBV29-1 and TRBJ2-5; D is unclear. The CDR3 runs 14 residues. Trimming removed 0 bases at V and 2 bases at J, with 10 bases between. CDR1 SQVTM and CDR2 ANQGSEA come from the germline V gene. The CDR3 reads CSVEDVGRQETQYF. In DNA form, the CDR3 reads TGCAGCGTTGAAGACGTCGGGCGACAAGAGACCCAGTACTTC.

This clonotype was found a few times. J is TRBJ1-1 and V is TRBV5-1; weak D call: TRBD1 (6 bases). From germline, CDR1 is SGHRS and CDR2 YFSETQ. This CDR3 is built from 15 residues. V lost 3 bases to trimming and J lost 6 bases, with 18 bases between them. The CDR3 reads CASSYRAGVASEAFF. The CDR3 region has the DNA TGCGCCAGCAGCTATCGGGCAGGGGTGGCCTCTGAAGCTTTCTTT.

In this sample, this clonotype turned up many times. J is TRBJ2-1 and V is TRBV27; the D gene is possibly TRBD2 (5 bases). CDR3 size: 14 residues. Germline V gene data show CDR1 as MNHEY and CDR2 as SMNVEV (reference sequence). Trimming removed 3 bases from V and 1 base from J, with 7 bases in between. As DNA, the CDR3 is TGTGCCAGCAGTTTGACGGGATCCTACAATGAGCAGTTCTTC. Protein: CASSLTGSYNEQFF.

This clonotype was detected many times. The chain couples TRBV7-3 to TRBJ2-1; a weak D match, TRBD2 (6 bases). V was clipped by 2 bases and J by 5 bases, with 13 bases between them. Germline CDR1 reads SGHTA; CDR2 reads FQGTGA. The CDR3 is 15 amino acids. CDR3 bases: TGTGCCAGCAGCTTATCAGCTAGCGCAAACAATGAGCAGTTCTTC. Encoded protein: CASSLSASANNEQFF.

This clonotype was seen only a few times. The chain links TRBV4-2 to TRBJ2-4; 7 nucleotides line up with TRBD1. The CDR3 length is 18 residues. In germline, CDR1 is LGHNA, CDR2 YNFKEQ. J lost 0 bases, V lost 0 bases, and 8 bases had no gene match. The CDR3: CASSQEVRGLLAKNIQYF. In DNA, the CDR3 is TGTGCCAGCAGCCAAGAAGTGAGGGGGCTACTAGCCAAAAACATTCAGTACTTC.

This clonotype was picked up a small number of times. This sequence joins TRBV20-1 and TRBJ1-2, with 8 bases fitting TRBD1. CDR3 length: 13 amino acids. Germline CDR1 reads DFQATT; CDR2 reads SNEGSKA (reference sequence). J gave up 6 bases and V 8 bases, and 11 bases lay outside the gene matches. The CDR3 is CSTRQGIGDGYTF. Here the CDR3 DNA reads TGCAGTACGCGACAGGGGATCGGTGATGGCTACACCTTC.

This clonotype was counted only a few times. The V and J genes are TRBV5-1 and TRBJ2-1; D might be TRBD2 (6 bases). The germline gives CDR1 SGHRS, CDR2 YFSETQ. V lost 0 bases to trimming and J lost 8 bases, with 12 bases between them. This CDR3 has 14 amino acids. CDR3 residues: CASSLGGRRDEQFF. For the CDR3, the DNA is TGCGCCAGCAGCTTGGGAGGGAGGAGGGATGAGCAGTTCTTC. Combining the CDR3 with reference TRBV5-1 and TRBJ2-1 gives the whole variable domain KAGVTQTPRYLIKTRGQQVTLSCSPISGHRSVSWYQQTPGQGLQFLFEYFSETQRNKGNFPGRFSGRQFSNSRSEMNVSTLELGDSALYLCASSLGGRRDEQFFGPGTRLTVL.

This clonotype came up a few times. V gene TRBV5-1 combines with J gene TRBJ1-6; D possibly corresponds to TRBD1 (6 bases). The CDR3 is 16 residues long. Trimming took off 1 base at V and 7 bases at J, with 15 bases between the two ends. CDR1 is SGHRS and CDR2 is YFSETQ in the germline V gene. For the CDR3, the DNA is TGCGCCAGCAGCTTGTCCTTCGGACAGATAAATTCACCCCTCCACTTT. It codes for CASSLSFGQINSPLHF.

The genes are TRBV6-1 and TRBJ1-1; D possibly corresponds to TRBD1 (6 bases). V was shortened by 6 bases and J by 2 bases, with 10 bases between the two germline ends. The CDR3 contains 13 residues. The V gene's germline CDR1 is MNHNS and CDR2 SASEGT. This chain's CDR3 is CASRTGVNTEAFF. As DNA, the CDR3 is TGTGCCAGCAGGACAGGCGTTAACACTGAAGCTTTCTTT.

This clonotype was observed a few times. V and J are TRBV12-3 or TRBV12-4 and TRBJ2-5, with D maybe TRBD1 (5 bases). V was trimmed by 7 bases and J by 1 base, leaving 19 bases between them. This CDR3 is 16 amino acids long. CDR3 sequence (DNA): TGTGCCAGCACCGAAGGGGCAGGGCTCATCCAAGAGACCCAGTACTTC. It codes for CASTEGAGLIQETQYF.

This clonotype has more than one count but fewer than ten. V is TRBV9 and J is TRBJ2-1; the match to TRBD2 covers 11 bases. The trim removed 5 bases at V and 8 bases at J, leaving 12 bases unmatched. This CDR3 is 16 amino acids long. Germline V CDR1 and CDR2: SGDLS, YYNGEE. Here the CDR3 reads CASREMIAGGRDEQFF. CDR3 coding DNA: TGTGCCAGCAGAGAAATGATAGCGGGAGGGAGGGATGAGCAGTTCTTC.

This clonotype was counted between two and nine times. The chain carries TRBV3-1 and TRBJ2-3; D is undetermined. Trimming stripped 2 bases from V and 6 bases from J, with 3 bases between. The CDR3 is 11 residues long. Germline CDR1 LGHDT, CDR2 YNNKEL (reference sequence). The CDR3 loop reads CASSQIDTQYF. The CDR3 DNA reads TGTGCCAGCAGCCAAATTGATACGCAGTATTTT.

This clonotype was seen repeatedly, ten times or more. The rearrangement links TRBV29-1 to TRBJ2-1; 9 bases agree with TRBD1. This CDR3 comprises 14 residues. Germline loops: CDR1 SQVTM, CDR2 ANQGSEA. Germline trimming cut 3 bases from V and 9 bases from J; bases unmatched to any gene: 9. The chain's CDR3 is CSVEYRDRDGEQFF. The CDR3 nucleotides are TGCAGCGTTGAGTATCGGGACAGGGATGGTGAGCAGTTCTTC.

This clonotype was observed a handful of times. DNA for the CDR3: TGTGCCAGCTCACCGATACAGGGGGGCAGCTACGAGCAGTACTTC. Residues: CASSPIQGGSYEQYF. V gene TRBV18 combines with J gene TRBJ2-7, with TRBD1 matching 8 bases. Germline-derived CDR1 and CDR2 are KGHSH and LQKENI. The length of the CDR3 is 15 residues. Trimming at V came to 3 bases and at J to 3 bases, leaving 7 bases not matched to a gene. The full variable domain, rest sourced from reference TRBV18 and TRBJ2-7, is NAGVMQNPRHLVRRRGQEARLRCSPMKGHSHVYWYRQLPEEGLKFMVYLQKENIIDESGMPKERFSAEFPKEGPSILRIQQVVRGDSAAYFCASSPIQGGSYEQYFGPGTRLTVT.